This T cell receptor (beta chain) was captured in a study of T cell responses to AZD1222 COVID-19 vaccine. As for the study in general: Combined were second doses at about 4 or about 12 weeks.

Turning to this clone: Its antigen remains unknown.

Findings and limits, study-wide: Compared with day 0, the breadth and depth of the Spike-specific TCR repertoire rose significantly after two doses of AZD1222. Scientists sampled the repertoires only once the peak T cell response had passed.

The ends lost 5 bases at V and 5 bases at J; junction bases unmatched: 9. The CDR3 loop spans 15 amino acids. CDR1 is SGHVS and CDR2 is FNYEAQ in the germline V gene. Sequencing used immunoSEQ multiplex PCR; TCRdb keeps in-frame clones, though not all of them. The table has roughly 80,000 clones, about 90% seen once. Sequencing used peripheral blood, obtained on day 0 of AZD1222 vaccination. This sequence originates from an adult in good health. The chain uses TRBV7-6 and TRBJ1-1; 9 nucleotides match TRBD1. CDR3: CASSQRGTGSTEAFF. The DNA of the CDR3 is TGTGCCAGCAGCCAGAGGGGGACAGGGAGTACTGAAGCTTTCTTT.